The 14 T cell receptor beta chains reported below all come from one sample, sequenced in a study of beta chain features in type 1 diabetes (dated by TCRdb to between 2018 and 2020). Libraries were constructed by the immunoSEQ multiplex PCR assay. The High Capacity cDNA Reverse Transcription Kit was used to reverse transcribe all of the isolated RNA, meaning that expressed TCRB transcripts were what got sequenced. As stored in TCRdb, this immuneACCESS dataset retains in-frame rearrangements with V and J assigned. A fraction of the clones does not appear; measured against another copy, unresolved V genes explain less than half of the discrepancy, and the remainder lacks a known reason. The sample table holds roughly 400,000 clones, of which approximately 15% were seen once. Approximately 0.02% of the sample is in the top ten clones. Sequencing input: naive CD4+ T cells from blood. The cell subset or site label on this specimen signifies: true naive CD4+ T cells. Source of these receptors: a woman younger than 30 in good health.

In its sample, this clone was seen a few times. This CDR3 is CASGSDILGYTF. CDR3 DNA: TGTGCCAGCGGGTCGGACATCCTAGGCTACACCTTC. The chain combines TRBV28 with TRBJ1-2, with D possibly matching TRBD1 (5 bases). V lost 8 bases and J lost 8, with 15 bases in between. There are 12 residues in the CDR3. The V gene's germline CDR1 is MDHEN and CDR2 SYDVKM.

The CDR3, as DNA: TGTGCCAGCAGCGAGGGCCCTCCCGCAGATACGCAGTATTTT. This translates into CASSEGPPADTQYF. V gene TRBV5-4 combines with J gene TRBJ2-3; tentatively, D is TRBD2 (5 bases). The CDR3 spans 14 residues. In germline, CDR1 is SGHNT, CDR2 YYREEE (reference sequence). Trimming cost V 4 bases and J 4 bases, with 13 bases left between them.

This chain connects TRBV19 to TRBJ1-5; a possible D gene is TRBD1 (6 bases). The V and J ends lost 7 bases and 7 bases respectively, with 14 bases between them. Germline values: CDR1 LNHDA, CDR2 SQIVND (reference sequence). This CDR3 has 13 amino acids. CDR3 DNA sequence: TGTGCCAGTAATAACAGGGCAGGACAGCCCCAGCATTTT. Translation: CASNNRAGQPQHF.

This clone appeared a single time. The chain's CDR3 is CASRKDSYEQYF. CDR3 nucleotides: TGTGCCAGCAGGAAGGACAGCTACGAGCAGTACTTC. This chain connects TRBV2 to TRBJ2-7, with D perhaps TRBD1 (6 bases). Germline loops: CDR1 SNHLY, CDR2 FYNNEI. V lost 6 bases and J lost 3, with 9 bases in between. The CDR3 is made up of 12 amino acids.

This clone has only a few counts. This CDR3 is CASSSDRAGTGELFF. The CDR3 DNA reads as TGTGCCAGCAGTTCGGACAGGGCGGGCACCGGGGAGCTGTTTTTT. The rearrangement joins TRBV2 to TRBJ2-2; 8 bases line up with TRBD1. The CDR3 is made up of 15 amino acids. Per germline, CDR1 SNHLY and CDR2 FYNNEI. Unmatched junction bases numbered 6, after V lost 5 bases and J lost 4 bases.

The chain employs TRBV7-9 and TRBJ1-5; D ambiguous. Trimming pared 5 bases from V and 4 bases from J, leaving 9 bases between. CDR3 length equals 13 residues. Germline V gene data show CDR1 as SEHNR and CDR2 as FQNEAQ (reference sequence). The CDR3 nucleotides read TGTGCCAGCAGCGTCGGACTTAATCAGCCCCAGCATTTT. Its translation: CASSVGLNQPQHF.

The chain combines TRBV30 with TRBJ2-7; no firm D call. This CDR3 has 13 residues. Per the germline V gene, CDR1 is GTSNPN and CDR2 is SVGIG (reference sequence). V was cut by 0 bases and J by 3 bases, with 9 bases left in between. CDR3: CAWSVLPLYEQYF. The CDR3 DNA reads as TGTGCCTGGAGTGTACTTCCCCTCTACGAGCAGTACTTC.

The chain joins TRBV19 to TRBJ2-1; TRBD2 matches 14 bases. CDR3 length: 15 amino acids. V dropped 4 bases and J dropped 6; count of bases not matched to a gene: 2. The germline V gene has CDR1 LNHDA and CDR2 SQIVND (reference sequence). CDR3 region: CASSTGTSGSNEQFF. The CDR3, as DNA: TGTGCCAGTAGTACCGGGACTAGCGGGAGCAATGAGCAGTTCTTC.

The rearrangement links TRBV6-1 to TRBJ2-1, with TRBD1 identical over 8 bases. Germline V CDR1 and CDR2: MNHNS, SASEGT. The CDR3 loop spans 15 amino acids. The junction had 8 bases not matched to a gene; V was cut back by 7 bases and J by 3 bases. The CDR3 coding sequence is TGTGCCAGCACTGTGGGACAGGCGAGCTACAATGAGCAGTTCTTC. Protein product: CASTVGQASYNEQFF.

This clone was observed a handful of times. The chain recombines TRBV19 with TRBJ1-5, with 7 positions matching TRBD1. Trimming removed 4 bases from V and 2 bases from J; junction bases left unmatched: 2. The CDR3 is made up of 14 amino acids. The germline V gene has CDR1 LNHDA and CDR2 SQIVND (reference sequence). This chain's CDR3 is CASSTGGGNQPQHF. The DNA for the CDR3 is TGTGCCAGTAGTACAGGGGGTGGCAATCAGCCCCAGCATTTT.

The rearrangement uses TRBV20-1 and TRBJ2-3; no clear D. The CDR3 is 11 residues long. Germline V gene lookup returns CDR1 DFQATT and CDR2 SNEGSKA (reference sequence). The V end was cut by 4 bases, the J end by 6 bases, with 8 bases between. The CDR3 region is CSATSPDTQYF. CDR3 nucleotides: TGCAGTGCTACCTCTCCGGATACGCAGTATTTT.

This clone was counted a few times. This chain links TRBV7-9 with TRBJ1-2, with unresolved D. The germline V and J ends were trimmed by 0 bases and 8 bases, with 10 bases remaining between them. The CDR3 has 13 residues. Per germline, CDR1 SEHNR and CDR2 FQNEAQ (reference sequence). The CDR3 protein is CASSLARTEGYTF. For the CDR3, the DNA is TGTGCCAGCAGCTTAGCGCGTACCGAGGGCTACACCTTC.

This clone turned up a few times. The gene calls are TRBV5-1 and TRBJ2-7; 8 bases align to TRBD1. V shed 9 bases, J shed 1 base, and the junction held 12 bases outside the gene matches. Germline loops: CDR1 SGHRS, CDR2 YFSETQ. The length of the CDR3 is 15 residues. The CDR3 region has the DNA TGCGCCACTGCCAACGCCGGGACAGGATCCTACGAGCAGTACTTC. Translation gives CATANAGTGSYEQYF. Combining the CDR3 with reference TRBV5-1 and TRBJ2-7 gives the whole variable domain KAGVTQTPRYLIKTRGQQVTLSCSPISGHRSVSWYQQTPGQGLQFLFEYFSETQRNKGNFPGRFSGRQFSNSRSEMNVSTLELGDSALYLCATANAGTGSYEQYFGPGTRLTVT.

The chain carries TRBV19 and TRBJ1-5, with TRBD1 matching over 7 bases. The CDR3 length is 14 residues. After removal of 3 bases from V and 7 bases from J, the junction contained 6 bases not matched to a gene. The germline V gene has CDR1 LNHDA and CDR2 SQIVND (reference sequence). The CDR3 DNA reads TGTGCCAGTAGTATCGGACAGGATAGGCAGCCCCAGCATTTT. It yields the protein CASSIGQDRQPQHF.